This T cell receptor (beta chain) is from a study of shared clonotypes between healthy human individuals. Overall study results and limits: Estimated clonotype richness was generally higher in naive than memory subsets.

The count of this clone is one. Its antigen is undetermined. TCRdb keeps only in-frame clones here, not all; method: immunoSEQ multiplex PCR. The repertoire holds just over 2,000,000 clones, with 95% as singletons. Donation came from healthy HIV-negative adults that had no recent acute infections or vaccinations. The material sequenced was naive CD4+ T cells sorted from blood. Specified subset: CD45RA+ positively selected. This sequence was found in a man between 18 and 29 years old in good health.

The chain's CDR3 is CASSVDNQGYGYTF. As DNA, the CDR3 is TGTGCCAGCAGCGTAGACAACCAAGGGTATGGCTACACCTTC. The V and J genes are TRBV9 and TRBJ1-2; D unclear. The CDR3 has 14 amino acids. The V end lost 0 bases, the J end lost 5 bases, and 11 bases lay between the germline ends. Germline V CDR1 and CDR2: SGDLS, YYNGEE.